This TCR beta chain was sequenced for a study of T-cell reconstitution after alpha-beta-depleted transplantation in children. This clonotype came up a few times. Its antigen is currently unknown. Findings of the study overall: Elevated TCRbeta diversity at day 60 was traced, in some patients, to surviving recipient T cells and thymic progenitors. At the one-year point after transplant, T-cell counts and TCRbeta diversity were found to come mostly from T cells that had been newly produced. There were reportedly several hundred expanded graft clones from which alpha-beta T cells came about two months after transplant.

Germline CDR1 is ENHRY and CDR2 is SYGVKD. The CDR3 contains 13 residues. The germline V and J ends were trimmed by 4 bases and 8 bases, with 14 bases remaining between them. The library targeted TCRbeta and was prepared with unique molecular identifiers. TCRdb called the PCR reads again in MiXCR, with one record for every CDR3 protein. In the table there are 610,000 or so distinct CDR3 sequences, 27% of which are singletons. This chain connects TRBV10-3 to TRBJ1-1, with TRBD1 as a possible D gene (6 bases). Sequenced here: PBMCs, sampled before TCRalphabeta/CD19-depleted stem cell transplant. The clonotype originates from a boy less than two years old with Wiskott-Aldrich syndrome, due to receive a stem cell transplant. The CDR3 coding sequence is TGTGCCATCAGTGTTGGGGGCGCGGGAGAAGCTTTCTTT. Translated: CAISVGGAGEAFF.